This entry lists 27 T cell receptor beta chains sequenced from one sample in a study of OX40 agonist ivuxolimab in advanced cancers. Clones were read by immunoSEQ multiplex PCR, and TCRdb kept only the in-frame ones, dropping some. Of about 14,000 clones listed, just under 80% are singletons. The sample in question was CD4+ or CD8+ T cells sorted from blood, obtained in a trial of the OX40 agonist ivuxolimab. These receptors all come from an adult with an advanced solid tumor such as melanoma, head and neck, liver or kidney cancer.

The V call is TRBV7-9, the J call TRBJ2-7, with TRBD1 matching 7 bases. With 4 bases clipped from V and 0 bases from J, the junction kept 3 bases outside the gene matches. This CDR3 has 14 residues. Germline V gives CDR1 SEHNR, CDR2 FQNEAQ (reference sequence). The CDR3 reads CASSWTGGSYEQYF. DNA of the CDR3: TGTGCCAGCAGCTGGACAGGCGGCTCCTACGAGCAGTACTTC.

The CDR3 is CAISAVNNEQFF. The CDR3 DNA is TGTGCCATCAGTGCGGTAAATAATGAGCAGTTCTTC. The chain has TRBV10-3 and TRBJ2-1; D gene uncertain. This CDR3 contains 12 residues. Trimming removed 4 bases at V and 7 bases at J, with 8 bases between. Per the germline V gene, CDR1 is ENHRY and CDR2 is SYGVKD.

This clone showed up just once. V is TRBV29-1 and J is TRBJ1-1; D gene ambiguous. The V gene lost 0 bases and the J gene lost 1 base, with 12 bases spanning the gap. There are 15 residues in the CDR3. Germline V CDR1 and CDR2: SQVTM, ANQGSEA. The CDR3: CSVEESRPGNTEAFF. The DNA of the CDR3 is TGCAGCGTTGAAGAGAGCAGACCTGGGAACACTGAAGCTTTCTTT. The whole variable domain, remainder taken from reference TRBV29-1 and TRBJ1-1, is SAVISQKPSRDICQRGTSLTIQCQVDSQVTMMFWYRQQPGQSLTLIATANQGSEATYESGFVIDKFPISRPNLTFSTLTVSNMSPEDSSIYLCSVEESRPGNTEAFFGQGTRLTVV.

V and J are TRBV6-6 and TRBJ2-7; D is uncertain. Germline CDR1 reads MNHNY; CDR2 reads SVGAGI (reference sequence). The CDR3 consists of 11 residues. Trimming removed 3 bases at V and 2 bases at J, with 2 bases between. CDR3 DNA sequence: TGTGCCAGCAGTTATACCTACGAGCAGTACTTC. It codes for CASSYTYEQYF.

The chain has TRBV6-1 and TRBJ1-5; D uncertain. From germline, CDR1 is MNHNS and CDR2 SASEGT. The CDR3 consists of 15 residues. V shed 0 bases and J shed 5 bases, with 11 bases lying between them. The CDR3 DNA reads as TGTGCCAGCAGTGAAGCGGAAGGATGGGATCAGCCCCAGCATTTT. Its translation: CASSEAEGWDQPQHF.

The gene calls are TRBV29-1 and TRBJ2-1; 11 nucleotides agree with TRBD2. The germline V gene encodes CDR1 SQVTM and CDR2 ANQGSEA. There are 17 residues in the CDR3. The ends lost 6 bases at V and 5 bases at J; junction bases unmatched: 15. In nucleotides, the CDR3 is TGCAGCGTGGTGGGGACTAGCGGAATGAAGGCGAACAATGAGCAGTTCTTC. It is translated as CSVVGTSGMKANNEQFF.

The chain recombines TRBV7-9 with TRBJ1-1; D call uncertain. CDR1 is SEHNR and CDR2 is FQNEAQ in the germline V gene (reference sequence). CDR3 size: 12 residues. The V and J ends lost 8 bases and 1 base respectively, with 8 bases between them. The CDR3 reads CASAGQNTEAFF. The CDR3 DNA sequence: TGTGCCAGCGCCGGGCAGAACACTGAAGCTTTCTTT.

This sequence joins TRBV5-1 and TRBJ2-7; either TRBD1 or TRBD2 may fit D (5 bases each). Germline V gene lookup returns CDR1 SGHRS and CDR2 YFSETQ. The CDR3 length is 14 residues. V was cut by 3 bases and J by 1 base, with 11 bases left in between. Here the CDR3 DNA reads TGCGCCAGCAGCTCCGGGACGGGGTCCTACGAGCAGTACTTC. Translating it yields CASSSGTGSYEQYF.

The chain's CDR3 is CASSGTGVTGELFF. The CDR3 bases are TGTGCCAGCAGTGGGACAGGGGTCACCGGGGAGCTGTTTTTT. The V gene is TRBV27, the J gene TRBJ2-2; 10 nucleotides align to TRBD1. This CDR3 contains 14 residues. Germline-derived CDR1 and CDR2 are MNHEY and SMNVEV (reference sequence). Trimming cost V 5 bases and J 4 bases; bases outside gene matches: 1.

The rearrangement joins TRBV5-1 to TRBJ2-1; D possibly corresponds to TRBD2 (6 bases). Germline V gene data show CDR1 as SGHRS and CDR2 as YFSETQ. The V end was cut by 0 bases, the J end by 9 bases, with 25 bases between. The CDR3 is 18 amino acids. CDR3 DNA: TGCGCCAGCAGCTTGGATAGAGTGGGAGGAATCCGGGGAGGTGAGCAGTTCTTC. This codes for CASSLDRVGGIRGGEQFF.

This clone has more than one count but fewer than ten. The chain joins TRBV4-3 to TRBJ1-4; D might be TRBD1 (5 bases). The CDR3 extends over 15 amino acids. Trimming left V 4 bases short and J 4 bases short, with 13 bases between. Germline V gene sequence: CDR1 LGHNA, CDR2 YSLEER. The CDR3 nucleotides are TGCGCCAGCAGCCTCGGTTTCGGGGGTAATGAAAAACTGTTTTTT. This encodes CASSLGFGGNEKLFF.

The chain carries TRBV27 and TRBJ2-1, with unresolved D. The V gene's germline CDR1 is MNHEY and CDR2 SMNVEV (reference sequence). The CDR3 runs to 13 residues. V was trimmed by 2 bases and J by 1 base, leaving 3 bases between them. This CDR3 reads CASSLGSYNEQFF. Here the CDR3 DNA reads TGTGCCAGCAGTTTAGGGTCCTACAATGAGCAGTTCTTC.

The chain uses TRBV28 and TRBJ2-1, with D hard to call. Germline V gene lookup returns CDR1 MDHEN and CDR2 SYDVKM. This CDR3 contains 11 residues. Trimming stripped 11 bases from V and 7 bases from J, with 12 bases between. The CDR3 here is CAAFGGNEQFF. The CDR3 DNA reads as TGTGCCGCCTTCGGCGGTAATGAGCAGTTCTTC.

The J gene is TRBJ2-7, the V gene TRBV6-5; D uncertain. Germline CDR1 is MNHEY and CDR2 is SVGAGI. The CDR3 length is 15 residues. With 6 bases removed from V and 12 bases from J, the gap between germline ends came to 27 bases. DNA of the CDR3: TGTGCCAGCAGGAAAACCTCTCAGCTCGACCCTCCCCGGTACTTC. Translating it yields CASRKTSQLDPPRYF.

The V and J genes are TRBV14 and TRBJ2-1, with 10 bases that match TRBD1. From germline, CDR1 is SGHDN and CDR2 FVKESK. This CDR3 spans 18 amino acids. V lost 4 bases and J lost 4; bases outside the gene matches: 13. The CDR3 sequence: CASSPTGGTGVGYNEQFF. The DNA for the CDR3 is TGTGCCAGCAGCCCCACCGGGGGGACAGGGGTTGGGTACAATGAGCAGTTCTTC.

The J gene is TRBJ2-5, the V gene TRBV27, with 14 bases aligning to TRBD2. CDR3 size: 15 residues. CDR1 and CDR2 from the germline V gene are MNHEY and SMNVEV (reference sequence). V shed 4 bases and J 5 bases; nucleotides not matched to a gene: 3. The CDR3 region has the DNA TGTGCCAGCAGTTGGGGGACTAGCGGGAGTGAGACCCAGTACTTC. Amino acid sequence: CASSWGTSGSETQYF.

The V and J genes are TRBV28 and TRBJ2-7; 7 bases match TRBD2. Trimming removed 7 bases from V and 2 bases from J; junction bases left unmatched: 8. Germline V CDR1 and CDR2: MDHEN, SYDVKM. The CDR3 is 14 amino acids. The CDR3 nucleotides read TGTGCCAGCACAAGGCGGGAGAGACCCTACGAGCAGTACTTC. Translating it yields CASTRRERPYEQYF.

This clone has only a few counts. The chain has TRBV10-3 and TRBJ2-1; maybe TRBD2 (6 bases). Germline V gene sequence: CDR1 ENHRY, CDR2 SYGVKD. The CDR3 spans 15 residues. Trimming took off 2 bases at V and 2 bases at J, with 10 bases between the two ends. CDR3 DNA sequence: TGTGCCATCAGTGAGGGTGGAGGGCCCTACAATGAGCAGTTCTTC. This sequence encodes CAISEGGGPYNEQFF.

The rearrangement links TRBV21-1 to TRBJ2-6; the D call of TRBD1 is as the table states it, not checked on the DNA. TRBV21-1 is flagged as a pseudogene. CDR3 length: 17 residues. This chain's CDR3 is CASSKGTGPSGANVLTF. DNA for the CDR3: TGTGCCAGCAGCAAGGGGACAGGGCCCTCTGGGGCCAACGTCCTGACTTTC.

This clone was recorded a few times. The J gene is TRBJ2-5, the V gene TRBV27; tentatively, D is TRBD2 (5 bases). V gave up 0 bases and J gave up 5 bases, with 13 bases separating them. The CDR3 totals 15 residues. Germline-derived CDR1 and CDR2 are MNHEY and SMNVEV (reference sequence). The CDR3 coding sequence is TGTGCCAGCAGTTTATCGGCGGGTCAAGGGGAGACCCAGTACTTC. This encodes CASSLSAGQGETQYF.

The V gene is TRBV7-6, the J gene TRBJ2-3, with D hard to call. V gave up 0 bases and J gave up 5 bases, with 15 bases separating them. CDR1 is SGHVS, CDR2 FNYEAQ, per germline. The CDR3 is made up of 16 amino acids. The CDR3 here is CASSLAPRQAGDTQYF. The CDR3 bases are TGTGCCAGCAGCTTAGCGCCCAGGCAGGCTGGAGATACGCAGTATTTT.

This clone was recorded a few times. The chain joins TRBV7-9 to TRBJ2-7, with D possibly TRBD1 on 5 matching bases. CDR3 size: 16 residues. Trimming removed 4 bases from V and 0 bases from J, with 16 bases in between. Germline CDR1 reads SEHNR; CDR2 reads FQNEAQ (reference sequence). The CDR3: CASSSLDRSSSYEQYF. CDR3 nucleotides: TGTGCCAGCAGCTCTTTAGACAGATCGAGCTCCTACGAGCAGTACTTC.

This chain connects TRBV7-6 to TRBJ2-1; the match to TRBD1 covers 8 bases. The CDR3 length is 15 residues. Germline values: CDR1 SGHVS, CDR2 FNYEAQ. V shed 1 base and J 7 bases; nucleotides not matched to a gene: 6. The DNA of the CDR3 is TGTGCCAGCAGCTTAGGACAGGGGAGCGGGAATGAGCAGTTCTTC. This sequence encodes CASSLGQGSGNEQFF.

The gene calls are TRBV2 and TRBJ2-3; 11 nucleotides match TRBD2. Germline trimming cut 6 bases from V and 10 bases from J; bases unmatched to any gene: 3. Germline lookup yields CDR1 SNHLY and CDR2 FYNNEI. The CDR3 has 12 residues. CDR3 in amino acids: CASRLAGEAQYF. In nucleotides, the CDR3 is TGTGCCAGCAGACTAGCGGGAGAAGCGCAGTATTTT.

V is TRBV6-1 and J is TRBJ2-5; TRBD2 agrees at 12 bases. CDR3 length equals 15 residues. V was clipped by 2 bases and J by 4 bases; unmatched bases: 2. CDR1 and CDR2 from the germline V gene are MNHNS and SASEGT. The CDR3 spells CASSELAGGPETQYF. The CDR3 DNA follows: TGTGCCAGCAGTGAACTAGCGGGAGGGCCAGAGACCCAGTACTTC.

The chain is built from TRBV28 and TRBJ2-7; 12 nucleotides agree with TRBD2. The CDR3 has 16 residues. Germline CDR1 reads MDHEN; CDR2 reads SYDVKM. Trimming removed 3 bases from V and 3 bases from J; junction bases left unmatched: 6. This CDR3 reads CASSLLTSGSYYEQYF. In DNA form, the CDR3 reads TGTGCCAGCAGTTTGTTGACTAGCGGGAGCTACTACGAGCAGTACTTC.

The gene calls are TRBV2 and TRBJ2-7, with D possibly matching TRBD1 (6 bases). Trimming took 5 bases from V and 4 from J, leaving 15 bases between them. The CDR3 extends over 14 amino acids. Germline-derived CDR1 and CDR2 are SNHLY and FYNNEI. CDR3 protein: CASSKPGQDYEQYF. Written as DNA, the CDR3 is TGTGCCAGCAGTAAACCGGGACAAGATTACGAGCAGTACTTC.